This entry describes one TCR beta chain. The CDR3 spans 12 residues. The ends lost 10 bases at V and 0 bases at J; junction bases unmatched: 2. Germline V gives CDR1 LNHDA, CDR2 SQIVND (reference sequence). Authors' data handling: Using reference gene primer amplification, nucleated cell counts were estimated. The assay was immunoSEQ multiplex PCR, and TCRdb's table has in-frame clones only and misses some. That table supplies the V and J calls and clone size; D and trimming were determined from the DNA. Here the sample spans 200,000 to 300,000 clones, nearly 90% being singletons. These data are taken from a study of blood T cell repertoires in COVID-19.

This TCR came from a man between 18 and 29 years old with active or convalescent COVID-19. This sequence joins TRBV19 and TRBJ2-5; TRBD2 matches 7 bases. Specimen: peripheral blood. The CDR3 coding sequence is TGTGCCACCCGGGGGGACCAAGAGACCCAGTACTTC. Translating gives CATRGDQETQYF.